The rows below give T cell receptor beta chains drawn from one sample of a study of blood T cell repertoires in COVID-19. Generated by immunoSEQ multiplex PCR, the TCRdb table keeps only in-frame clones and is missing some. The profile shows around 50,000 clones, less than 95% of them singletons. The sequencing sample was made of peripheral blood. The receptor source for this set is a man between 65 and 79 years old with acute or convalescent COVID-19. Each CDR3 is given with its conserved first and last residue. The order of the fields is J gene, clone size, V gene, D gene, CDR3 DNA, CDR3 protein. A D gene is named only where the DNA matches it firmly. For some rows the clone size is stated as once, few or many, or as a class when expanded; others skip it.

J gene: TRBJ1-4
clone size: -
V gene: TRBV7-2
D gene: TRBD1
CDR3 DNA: TGTGCCAGCAGCTCCGGGACAGTCGAAAAACTGTTTTTT
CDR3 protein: CASSSGTVEKLFF

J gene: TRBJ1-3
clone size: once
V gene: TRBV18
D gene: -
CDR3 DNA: TGTGCCAGCTCATCCCTCCTAGACCCCAACTCTGGAAACACCATATATTTT
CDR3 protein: CASSSLLDPNSGNTIYF

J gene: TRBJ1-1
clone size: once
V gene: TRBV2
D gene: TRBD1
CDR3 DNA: TGTGCCAGCAGTGGGACAGGGACTGAAGCTTTCTTT
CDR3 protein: CASSGTGTEAFF

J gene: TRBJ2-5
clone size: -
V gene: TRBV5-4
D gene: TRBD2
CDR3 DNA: TGTGCCAGCAGCTTGCGAGTAGCGGGGGAGACCCAGTACTTC
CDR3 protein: CASSLRVAGETQYF

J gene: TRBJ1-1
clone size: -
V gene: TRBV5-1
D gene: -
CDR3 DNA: TGCGCCAGCAGCTTGGAGGGACTTAGGAACACTGAAGCTTTCTTT
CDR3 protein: CASSLEGLRNTEAFF

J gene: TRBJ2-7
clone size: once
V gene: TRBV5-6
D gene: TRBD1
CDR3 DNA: TGTGCCAGCAGCTTGGGGGTACGGACAGGGGTATACGAGCAGTACTTC
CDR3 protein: CASSLGVRTGVYEQYF

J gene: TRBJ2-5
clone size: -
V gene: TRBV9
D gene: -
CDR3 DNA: TGTGCCAGCAGCGCCCGGGGGACGCCTGTGGAGACCCAGTACTTC
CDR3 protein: CASSARGTPVETQYF

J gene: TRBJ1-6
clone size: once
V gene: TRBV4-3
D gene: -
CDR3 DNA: TGCGCCAGCAGCCAAGATGCTCGCAGGAATAGGCTCTATAATTCACCCCTCCACTTT
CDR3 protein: CASSQDARRNRLYNSPLHF

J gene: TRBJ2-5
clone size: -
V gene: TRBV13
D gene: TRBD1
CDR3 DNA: TGTGCCAGCAGCTTAAACAGGGGGGAGACCCAGTACTTC
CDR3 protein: CASSLNRGETQYF

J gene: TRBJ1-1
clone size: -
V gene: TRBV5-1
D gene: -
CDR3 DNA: TGCGCCAGCAGCCGATTGGACAGTTTGAACACTGAAGCTTTCTTT
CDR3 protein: CASSRLDSLNTEAFF

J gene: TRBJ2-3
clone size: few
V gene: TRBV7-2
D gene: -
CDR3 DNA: TGTGCCAGCAGGGGTGCGGCAGATACGCAGTATTTT
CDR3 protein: CASRGAADTQYF